This T cell receptor (beta chain) was retrieved from a study of human T cells and chemical hapten exposure. Study results and caveats: Expanded TCRs made up significantly more big CDR3 similarity clusters than controls did. There was alopecia in the donors, so their immune response may differ from that of healthy people.

This clonotype was detected a few times. Its cognate antigen is unknown. Sample time point: patch test 1, 2 weeks after DPC sensitization. As for treatment: therapeutic diphenylcyclopropenone sensitization with weekly scalp DPC. The authors extracted total RNA from unfractionated whole blood. In the study's own analysis: The median was 95,638 TCRs per sample, ranging about 23,224 to 690,600. TCRdb re-analysed the RACE reads in MiXCR, keeping a single row per CDR3 protein. TCRdb's processing, not the study's, gives the V and J calls here. The sample shows about 71,000 distinct CDR3 sequences, roughly 9.2% of them seen only once. Germline V lookup: CDR1 SQVTM, CDR2 ANQGSEA. The CDR3 length is 15 residues.

This specimen was whole blood, taken in connection with sensitization to the hapten diphenylcyclopropenone (DPC). This receptor was taken from a woman aged 40 to 55 with alopecia areata. Some clones in this sample may be carry-over from other donors' samples. The chain links TRBV29-1 to TRBJ2-1; D remains unclear. CDR3 sequence reads: CSASSGAVPYNEQFF. As DNA, the CDR3 is TGCAGTGCCTCCTCTGGTGCAGTTCCCTACAATGAGCAGTTCTTC.